This TCR beta chain was recorded in a study of cytomegalovirus exposure and HLA in healthy donors. Study conclusions and caveats: Later, an analysis found that common viral pathogens appeared to be linked with several of the most significant clusters. Previously analyzed data showed that most TCR beta V segments were productive at a frequency of about 90% or about 30%. Some V segments, TRBV6-2 and TRBV6-3 among them, were indistinguishable and were therefore excluded. V- and J-gene trimming of TCR beta was linked (in a later analysis) to a missense DCLRE1C variant.

It was with 60 Vbeta and 13 Jbeta primers that the PCR ran. Some clones are missing from TCRdb's copy, which holds only in-frame ones; the method was immunoSEQ multiplex PCR. The profile covers about 210,000 clones, with roughly four fifths appearing a single time and roughly 10% taken by the ten largest. In germline, CDR1 is SEHNR, CDR2 FQNEAQ (reference sequence). The CDR3 extends over 14 amino acids. V lost 1 base, J lost 4 bases, and 1 base stayed unmatched. A note on this clone: As yet, its antigen is unknown.

This receptor was obtained from a woman aged 50 to 65 in good health and CMV-seropositive. Sequences were obtained from PBMCs. This chain links TRBV7-9 with TRBJ1-2; TRBD1 matches at 9 bases. The chain's CDR3 is CASSLVQGAYGYTF. CDR3 DNA: TGTGCCAGCAGCTTAGTACAGGGGGCCTATGGCTACACCTTC.